A single TCR beta chain is shown here with its context. Assay used: immunoSEQ multiplex PCR; TCRdb lists only in-frame clones, some missing. Of approximately 70,000 clones listed, around 93% are singletons. The CDR3 is 14 amino acids. Germline CDR1 LNHDA, CDR2 SQIVND (reference sequence). V was clipped by 6 bases and J by 2 bases, with 13 bases between them. Sequencing was done on a sample of PBMCs. The receptor was derived from a man in his forties or fifties with rheumatoid arthritis. This chain links TRBV19 with TRBJ2-5; D unclear. DNA for the CDR3: TGTGCCAGTAGAGCTCCGGGCCGACAAGAGACCCAGTACTTC. It specifies CASRAPGRQETQYF.